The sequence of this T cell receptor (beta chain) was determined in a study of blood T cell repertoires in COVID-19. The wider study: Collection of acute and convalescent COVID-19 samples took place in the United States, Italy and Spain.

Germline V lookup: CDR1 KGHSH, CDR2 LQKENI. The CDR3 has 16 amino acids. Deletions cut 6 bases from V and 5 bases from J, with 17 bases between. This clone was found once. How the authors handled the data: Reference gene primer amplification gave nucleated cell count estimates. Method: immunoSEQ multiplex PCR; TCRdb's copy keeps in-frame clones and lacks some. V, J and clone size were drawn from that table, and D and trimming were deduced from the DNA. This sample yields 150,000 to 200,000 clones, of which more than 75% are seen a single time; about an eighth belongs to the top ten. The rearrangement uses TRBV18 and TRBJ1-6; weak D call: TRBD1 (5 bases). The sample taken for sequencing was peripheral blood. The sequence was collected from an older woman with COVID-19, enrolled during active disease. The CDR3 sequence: CASSQRMGGNNSPLHF. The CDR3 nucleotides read TGTGCCAGCTCCCAGCGAATGGGGGGAAATAATTCACCCCTCCACTTT.